The TCR beta chain described here comes from a study of Tregs in tolerant kidney transplant recipients. Overall study: Related graft donors supplied nonmyeloablative bone marrow transplants, and mixed chimerism was transient.

With regard to this clone: What it binds is unknown.

Study findings and constraints: Nucleotide sequences could not be compared across some patients' samples due to primer changes. Antigen-driven expansion was suggested because donor-specific Tregs expanded more than all Tregs in tolerant patients.

TCRdb's copy holds only in-frame clones and misses some; the assay was immunoSEQ multiplex PCR. The table shows over 60,000 clones, with around nine tenths occurring only once. There are 14 residues in the CDR3. V was clipped by 0 bases and J by 7 bases, with 12 bases between them. CDR1 is MDHEN, CDR2 SYDVKM, per germline. This material consisted of CD4+ T cells from blood, taken before the transplant. The chain combines TRBV28 with TRBJ1-1; D may be TRBD1 (5 bases). The TCR sequence derives from a human donor who received a combined kidney and bone marrow transplant. DNA of the CDR3: TGTGCCAGCAGTTTATGGAAGGGGTTGGTTGAAGCTTTCTTT. As protein: CASSLWKGLVEAFF.